The 23 T cell receptor beta chains reported below all come from one sample, sequenced in a study of cytomegalovirus exposure and HLA in healthy donors. PCR used 60 Vbeta primers and 13 Jbeta primers. Libraries were prepared by immunoSEQ multiplex PCR; TCRdb keeps only in-frame clonotypes and omits some of them. This table has 55,000 to 70,000 clones, about three quarters appearing once. Sequenced input: PBMCs. The source is a male donor in good health and CMV-seropositive.

This clone was observed a handful of times. The rearrangement uses TRBV10-3 and TRBJ1-2; the D is unclear. CDR1 and CDR2 (germline): ENHRY, SYGVKD. CDR3 length equals 12 residues. The ends were cut back, 7 bases at V and 8 bases at J, with 14 bases in the middle. In DNA, the CDR3 is TGTGCCATCAATAAAGGACGGGGAGGCTACACCTTC. Translation gives CAINKGRGGYTF.

This clone occurred once. The gene calls are TRBV14 and TRBJ1-1; D gene ambiguous. Germline CDR1 and CDR2: SGHDN and FVKESK. V was shortened by 0 bases and J by 3 bases, with 14 bases between the two germline ends. The CDR3 totals 16 residues. The CDR3 spells CASSQDHRRCDTEAFF. In nucleotides, the CDR3 is TGTGCCAGCAGCCAAGATCACCGGCGGTGCGACACTGAAGCTTTCTTT.

The CDR3 DNA sequence: TGTGCCAGCAGCTTACGGGGGGCTCTTGGCTACGAGCAGTACTTC. Protein sequence: CASSLRGALGYEQYF. The V call is TRBV13, the J call TRBJ2-7; TRBD2 is a possible D gene (7 bases). V was cut by 2 bases and J by 3 bases, with 14 bases left in between. This CDR3 has 15 amino acids. Germline V gene lookup returns CDR1 PRHDT and CDR2 FYEKMQ (reference sequence). The full variable domain, rest sourced from reference TRBV13 and TRBJ2-7, is AAGVIQSPRHLIKEKRETATLKCYPIPRHDTVYWYQQGPGQDPQFLISFYEKMQSDKGSIPDRFSAQQFSDYHSELNMSSLELGDSALYFCASSLRGALGYEQYFGPGTRLTVT.

The V call is TRBV28, the J call TRBJ1-2; 7 bases agree with TRBD1. The CDR3 covers 13 residues. Germline V lookup: CDR1 MDHEN, CDR2 SYDVKM. The J segment lost 3 bases and the V segment lost 5 bases, leaving 3 bases of the junction unmatched. CDR3 region: CASSLRGYYGYTF. In DNA, the CDR3 is TGTGCCAGCAGTCTCAGGGGGTACTATGGCTACACCTTC.

This clone was found a few times. This chain joins TRBV18 and TRBJ2-5; 9 bases fit TRBD2. This CDR3 has 13 amino acids. CDR1 and CDR2 (germline): KGHSH, LQKENI. With V trimmed by 6 bases and J by 5 bases, 4 bases remained unmatched. CDR3 nucleotide sequence: TGTGCCAGCTCCCCCGGACTAGCGGAGACCCAGTACTTC. This sequence encodes CASSPGLAETQYF.

CDR3 loop: CASSQDGGTGNQPQHF. In DNA, the CDR3 is TGCGCCAGCAGCCAAGATGGTGGGACTGGCAATCAGCCCCAGCATTTT. The chain has TRBV4-3 and TRBJ1-5; D may be TRBD1 (5 bases). Germline V gene data show CDR1 as LGHNA and CDR2 as YSLEER. This CDR3 is 16 amino acids long. The V end lost 0 bases, the J end lost 2 bases, and 11 bases lay between the germline ends.

The gene calls are TRBV7-2 and TRBJ2-1; TRBD2 matches at 9 bases. Losses at the gene ends were 3 bases for V and 7 bases for J; bases not matched to a gene: 16. The CDR3 consists of 18 residues. CDR1 SGHTA and CDR2 FQGNSA come from the germline V gene. CDR3 DNA: TGTGCCAGCAGCTTGGTGCGGGGGGGCCGAGATAGGGTGAATGAGCAGTTCTTC. Its translation: CASSLVRGGRDRVNEQFF.

This rearrangement joins TRBV4-3 to TRBJ1-1; TRBD1 might be the D (5 bases). The CDR3 has 15 residues. V was pared by 1 base and J by 4 bases, with 13 bases between. The germline CDR1 and CDR2 sequences are LGHNA and YSLEER. This CDR3 reads CASSQVGGGITEAFF. The CDR3 coding sequence is TGCGCCAGCAGCCAAGTCGGGGGGGGTATCACTGAAGCTTTCTTT.

This chain connects TRBV5-1 to TRBJ1-2; D perhaps matches TRBD1 (5 bases). Trimming shortened V by 0 bases and J by 6 bases, and 18 bases separated the two germline ends. The CDR3 spans 16 residues. Per the germline V gene, CDR1 is SGHRS and CDR2 is YFSETQ. The CDR3 bases are TGCGCCAGCAGCTTGGCATCTGGAAGTGGGGCGGATGGCTACACCTTC. It codes for CASSLASGSGADGYTF.

The chain carries TRBV28 and TRBJ1-1, with D perhaps TRBD1 (6 bases). Per the germline V gene, CDR1 is MDHEN and CDR2 is SYDVKM. V lost 6 bases and J 4 bases, leaving 15 bases between the germline ends. This CDR3 is 14 amino acids long. The CDR3 loop is CASRYPGVSTEAFF. The CDR3 DNA reads as TGTGCCAGCAGGTACCCAGGGGTAAGCACTGAAGCTTTCTTT.

The V call is TRBV2, the J call TRBJ2-5; a possible D gene is TRBD2 (5 bases). Germline V CDR1 and CDR2: SNHLY, FYNNEI. The CDR3 is 14 residues long. Trimming pared 6 bases from V and 3 bases from J, leaving 14 bases between. This CDR3 reads CASSQTTSKETQYF. The CDR3 bases are TGTGCCAGCAGCCAGACTACTTCCAAAGAGACCCAGTACTTC.

This chain links TRBV11-2 with TRBJ1-6, with D hard to call. The germline V and J ends were trimmed by 4 bases and 4 bases, with 8 bases remaining between them. The CDR3 runs to 14 residues. Germline assignment: CDR1 SGHAT and CDR2 FQNNGV. CDR3 loop: CASSSKPYNSPLHF. As DNA, the CDR3 is TGTGCCAGCAGCTCGAAGCCGTATAATTCACCCCTCCACTTT.

The chain is built from TRBV11-2 and TRBJ2-3; maybe TRBD2 (6 bases). Trimming took 7 bases from V and 7 from J, leaving 21 bases between them. The CDR3 has 15 amino acids. Per the germline V gene, CDR1 is SGHAT and CDR2 is FQNNGV. The CDR3 loop reads CASNWEVPRVYTQYF. The CDR3 DNA sequence: TGTGCCAGCAACTGGGAGGTCCCTCGGGTCTATACGCAGTATTTT.

V and J are TRBV9 and TRBJ1-1; D is undetermined. This CDR3 spans 14 amino acids. Trimming shortened V by 4 bases and J by 5 bases, and 15 bases separated the two germline ends. The germline CDR1 and CDR2 sequences are SGDLS and YYNGEE. The CDR3 nucleotides are TGTGCCAGCAGCACTCAAGTAGGGAGTACTGAAGCTTTCTTT. Translated: CASSTQVGSTEAFF.

The V and J genes are TRBV9 and TRBJ1-5; no clear D gene. The V end was cut by 3 bases, the J end by 6 bases, with 7 bases between. Germline-derived CDR1 and CDR2 are SGDLS and YYNGEE. The CDR3 totals 12 residues. The CDR3 is CASSGPGQPQHF. CDR3 coding DNA: TGTGCCAGCAGCGGGCCGGGTCAGCCCCAGCATTTT.

The genes are TRBV7-2 and TRBJ2-7, with 8 bases identical to TRBD2. CDR1 and CDR2 (germline): SGHTA, FQGNSA. V lost 2 bases and J lost 0; bases outside the gene matches: 6. CDR3 length: 16 amino acids. CDR3 sequence reads: CASSLYGGGSSYEQYF. The CDR3 DNA is TGTGCCAGCAGCTTATACGGCGGGGGGAGCTCCTACGAGCAGTACTTC. The complete variable domain, with remaining parts taken from reference TRBV7-2 and TRBJ2-7, reads GAGVSQSPSNKVTEKGKDVELRCDPISGHTALYWYRQSLGQGLEFLIYFQGNSAPDKSGLPSDRFSAERTGGSVSTLTIQRTQQEDSAVYLCASSLYGGGSSYEQYFGPGTRLTVT.

V gene TRBV2 combines with J gene TRBJ2-3; tentative D call: TRBD1 (6 bases). V lost 7 bases to trimming and J lost 8 bases, with 16 bases between them. The CDR3 extends over 13 amino acids. Germline V gene lookup returns CDR1 SNHLY and CDR2 FYNNEI. The CDR3: CASILRGSVTQYF. The CDR3 DNA reads as TGTGCCAGCATATTAAGGGGGTCCGTTACGCAGTATTTT.

J is TRBJ1-1 and V is TRBV27, with D perhaps TRBD1 (6 bases). The CDR3 consists of 15 residues. The germline V gene has CDR1 MNHEY and CDR2 SMNVEV (reference sequence). The V end lost 0 bases, the J end lost 8 bases, and 16 bases lay between the germline ends. The CDR3 DNA sequence: TGTGCCAGCAGTTTATCGGGGACATCTTCTGCCGAAGCTTTCTTT. Protein product: CASSLSGTSSAEAFF.

Only a few counts were recorded for this clone. This sequence joins TRBV6-5 and TRBJ1-5; D remains ambiguous. Trimming took 4 bases from V and 7 from J, leaving 8 bases between them. Germline-derived CDR1 and CDR2 are MNHEY and SVGAGI. There are 12 residues in the CDR3. The CDR3 here is CASSFPGQPQHF. CDR3 DNA sequence: TGTGCCAGCAGTTTCCCGGGGCAGCCCCAGCATTTT.

In its sample, this clone was seen once. This chain connects TRBV19 to TRBJ2-7; TRBD1 agrees at 10 bases. The CDR3 sequence is 15 residues long. The germline gives CDR1 LNHDA, CDR2 SQIVND (reference sequence). V was pared by 3 bases and J by 3 bases, with 5 bases of the junction left unmatched. The CDR3 sequence is CASSIGQGGFYEQYF. The CDR3 region has the DNA TGTGCCAGTAGTATCGGACAGGGGGGCTTCTACGAGCAGTACTTC. Full variable domain (rest looked up from reference TRBV19 and TRBJ2-7): DGGITQSPKYLFRKEGQNVTLSCEQNLNHDAMYWYRQDPGQGLRLIYYSQIVNDFQKGDIAEGYSVSREKKESFPLTVTSAQKNPTAFYLCASSIGQGGFYEQYFGPGTRLTVT.

The rearrangement links TRBV6-1 to TRBJ2-1; possibly TRBD1 for D (5 bases). The CDR3 is 15 residues long. Trimming took 2 bases from V and 7 from J, leaving 15 bases between them. Germline assignment: CDR1 MNHNS and CDR2 SASEGT. As DNA, the CDR3 is TGTGCCAGCAGTGAATACCCCGGTAGGACAAATGAGCAGTTCTTC. It translates to CASSEYPGRTNEQFF.

The chain has TRBV6-6 and TRBJ2-1; possible D gene TRBD2, 6 bases. Per germline, CDR1 MNHNY and CDR2 SVGAGI (reference sequence). The CDR3 is 13 residues long. V shed 8 bases and J shed 4 bases, with 12 bases lying between them. The CDR3: CASSPGEYNEQFF. The DNA for the CDR3 is TGTGCCAGCTCCCCGGGGGAATACAATGAGCAGTTCTTC.

This clone was seen a single time. This chain uses TRBV4-3 with TRBJ1-2; possible D gene TRBD1, 5 bases. CDR1 is LGHNA, CDR2 YSLEER, per germline. Between the trimmed V and J ends, which lost 0 bases and 4 bases, there was a span of 15 bases. This CDR3 is built from 16 residues. CDR3 loop: CASSQDRDSYLYGYTF. CDR3 DNA sequence: TGCGCCAGCAGCCAAGACCGGGACTCCTACCTCTATGGCTACACCTTC.